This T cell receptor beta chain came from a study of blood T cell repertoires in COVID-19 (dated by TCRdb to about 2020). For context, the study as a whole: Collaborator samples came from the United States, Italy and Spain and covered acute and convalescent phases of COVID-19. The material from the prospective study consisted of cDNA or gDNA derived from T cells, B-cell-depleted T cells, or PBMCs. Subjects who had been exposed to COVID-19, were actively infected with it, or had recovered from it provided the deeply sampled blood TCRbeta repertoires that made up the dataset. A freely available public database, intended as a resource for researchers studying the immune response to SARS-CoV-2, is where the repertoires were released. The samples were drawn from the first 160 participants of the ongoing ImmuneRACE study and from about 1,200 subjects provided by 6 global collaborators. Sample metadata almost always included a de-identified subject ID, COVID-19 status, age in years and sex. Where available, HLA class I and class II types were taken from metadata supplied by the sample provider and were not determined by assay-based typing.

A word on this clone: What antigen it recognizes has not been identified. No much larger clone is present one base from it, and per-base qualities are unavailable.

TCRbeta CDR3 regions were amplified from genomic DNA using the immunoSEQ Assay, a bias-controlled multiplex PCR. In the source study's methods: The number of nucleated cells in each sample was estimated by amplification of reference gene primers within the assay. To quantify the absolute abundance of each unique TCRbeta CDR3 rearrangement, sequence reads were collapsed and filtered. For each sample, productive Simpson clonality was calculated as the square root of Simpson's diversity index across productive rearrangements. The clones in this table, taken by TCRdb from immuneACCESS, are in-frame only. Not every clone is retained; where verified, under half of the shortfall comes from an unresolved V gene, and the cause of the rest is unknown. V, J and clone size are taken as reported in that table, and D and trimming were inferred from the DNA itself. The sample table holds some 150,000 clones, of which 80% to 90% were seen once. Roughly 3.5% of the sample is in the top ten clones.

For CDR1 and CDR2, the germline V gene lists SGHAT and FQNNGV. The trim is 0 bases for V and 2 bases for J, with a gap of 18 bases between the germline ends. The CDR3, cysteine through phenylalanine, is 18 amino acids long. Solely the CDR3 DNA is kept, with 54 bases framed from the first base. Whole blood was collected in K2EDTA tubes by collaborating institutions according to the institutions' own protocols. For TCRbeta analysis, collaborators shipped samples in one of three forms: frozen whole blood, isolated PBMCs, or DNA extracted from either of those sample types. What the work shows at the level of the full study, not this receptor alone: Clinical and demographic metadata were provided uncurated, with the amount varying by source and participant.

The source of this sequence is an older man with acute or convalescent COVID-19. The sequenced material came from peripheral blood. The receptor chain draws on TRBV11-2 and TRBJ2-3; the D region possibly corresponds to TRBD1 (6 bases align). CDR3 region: CASSLEGTGHRLTDTQYF. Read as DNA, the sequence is TGTGCCAGCAGCTTAGAGGGAACGGGACATCGCCTCACAGATACGCAGTATTTT.